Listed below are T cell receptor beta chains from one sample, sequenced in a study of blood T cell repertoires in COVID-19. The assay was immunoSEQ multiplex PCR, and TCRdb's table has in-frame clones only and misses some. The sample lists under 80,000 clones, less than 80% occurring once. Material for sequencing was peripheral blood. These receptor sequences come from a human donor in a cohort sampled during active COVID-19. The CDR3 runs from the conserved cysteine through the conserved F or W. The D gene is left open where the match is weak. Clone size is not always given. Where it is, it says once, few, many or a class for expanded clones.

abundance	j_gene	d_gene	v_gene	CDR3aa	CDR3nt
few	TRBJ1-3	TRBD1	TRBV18	CASSAGQGETGNTIYF	TGTGCCAGCTCGGCGGGACAGGGAGAAACGGGAAACACCATATATTTT
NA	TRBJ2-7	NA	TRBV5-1	CASSFAGVGYEQYF	TGCGCCAGCAGCTTTGCTGGAGTCGGCTACGAGCAGTACTTC
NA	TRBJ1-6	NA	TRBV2	CASSDEEGAPLHF	TGTGCCAGCAGTGATGAAGAGGGGGCACCCCTCCACTTT
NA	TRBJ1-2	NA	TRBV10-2	CASRPPGIILPYGYTF	TGCGCCAGCAGGCCTCCCGGGATAATCCTACCCTATGGCTACACCTTC
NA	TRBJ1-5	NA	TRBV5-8	CASSREGHSNQPQHF	TGTGCCAGCAGCCGCGAGGGTCACAGCAATCAGCCCCAGCATTTT
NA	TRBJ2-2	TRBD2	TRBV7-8	CASSLAGGTANTGELFF	TGTGCCAGCAGCTTAGCGGGAGGGACGGCCAACACCGGGGAGCTGTTTTTT
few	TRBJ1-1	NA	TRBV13	CASSLGAGGTEAFF	TGTGCCAGCAGCTTAGGGGCTGGGGGGACTGAAGCTTTCTTT
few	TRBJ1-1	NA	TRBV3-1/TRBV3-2	CASSQDGSLNTEAFF	TGTGCCAGCAGCCAAGATGGGAGCCTGAACACTGAAGCTTTCTTT
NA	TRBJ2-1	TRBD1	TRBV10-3	CAIRLPGGNEQFF	TGTGCCATCAGATTACCAGGGGGCAATGAGCAGTTCTTC
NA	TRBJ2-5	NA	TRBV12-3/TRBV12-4	CARPTGRETQYF	TGTGCCAGGCCTACTGGGAGAGAGACCCAGTACTTC
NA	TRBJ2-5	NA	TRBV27	CASSSRTSMKTQYF	TGTGCCAGCAGTTCCCGTACTAGCATGAAGACCCAGTACTTC
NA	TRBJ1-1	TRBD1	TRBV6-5	CASSPGTGNTEAFF	TGTGCCAGCAGCCCCGGGACAGGGAACACTGAAGCTTTCTTT
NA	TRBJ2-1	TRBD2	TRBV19	CASSIGAGTSGSNEQFF	TGTGCCAGTAGTATCGGAGCTGGGACTAGCGGGAGTAATGAGCAGTTCTTC
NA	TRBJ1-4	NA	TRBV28	CASSLGLLQGHEKLFF	TGTGCCAGCAGTTTGGGTTTATTGCAGGGCCATGAAAAACTGTTTTTT
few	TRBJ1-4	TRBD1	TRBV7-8	CASSTQGRTNEKLFF	TGTGCCAGCAGCACACAGGGGCGGACTAATGAAAAACTGTTTTTT
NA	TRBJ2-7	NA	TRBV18	CASSPRTGRGEQYF	TGTGCCAGCTCACCAAGGACAGGGAGGGGAGAGCAGTACTTC
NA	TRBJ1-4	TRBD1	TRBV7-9	CASSSGTGNEKLFF	TGTGCCAGCAGCTCCGGGACAGGGAATGAAAAACTGTTTTTT
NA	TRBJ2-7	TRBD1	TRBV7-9	CASSLEGTGGEEQYF	TGTGCCAGCAGCCTAGAGGGGACAGGGGGCGAAGAGCAGTACTTC
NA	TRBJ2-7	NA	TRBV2	CASKLAVSYEQYF	TGTGCCAGCAAATTAGCGGTGTCCTACGAGCAGTACTTC
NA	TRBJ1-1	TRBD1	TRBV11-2	CASSLGAGGVRSTEAFF	TGTGCCAGCAGCTTAGGGGCAGGGGGCGTTAGGAGCACTGAAGCTTTCTTT
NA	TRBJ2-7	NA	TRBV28	CASSPRDFRGEQYF	TGTGCCAGCAGTCCCCGGGACTTCCGGGGCGAGCAGTACTTC
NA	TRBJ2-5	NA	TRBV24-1	CAYQDSQETQYF	TGTGCCTACCAGGACTCCCAAGAGACCCAGTACTTC
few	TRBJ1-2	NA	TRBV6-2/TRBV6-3	CASSYLAGYGYTF	TGTGCCAGCAGTTACCTGGCAGGGTACGGCTACACCTTC
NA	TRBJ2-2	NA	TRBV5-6	CASSYEQGSTGELFF	TGTGCCAGCAGCTACGAACAGGGATCCACCGGGGAGCTGTTTTTT
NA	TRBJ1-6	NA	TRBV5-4	CASSLESQGGSPLHF	TGTGCCAGCAGCTTGGAATCCCAGGGAGGGTCACCCCTCCACTTT
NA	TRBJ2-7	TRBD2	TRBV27	CASSLSTSGSYEQYF	TGTGCCAGCAGTTTATCTACTAGCGGCTCCTACGAGCAGTACTTC
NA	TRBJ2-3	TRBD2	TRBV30	CAWQKNSGSTDTQYF	TGTGCCTGGCAAAAAAATAGCGGGAGCACAGATACGCAGTATTTT
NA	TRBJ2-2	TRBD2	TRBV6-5	CASRGTSGTGELFF	TGTGCCAGCAGGGGGACTAGCGGGACCGGGGAGCTGTTTTTT
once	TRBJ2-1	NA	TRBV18	CASSPDNEQFF	TGTGCCAGCTCACCCGACAATGAGCAGTTCTTC
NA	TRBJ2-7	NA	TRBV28	CASRIAGTTTYEQYF	TGTGCCAGCAGAATTGCCGGGACAACGACCTACGAGCAGTACTTC
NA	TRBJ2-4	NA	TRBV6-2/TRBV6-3	CASSYSRGSQYF	TGTGCCAGCAGTTACTCGCGAGGGAGTCAGTACTTC
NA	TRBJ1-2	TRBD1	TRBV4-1	CASSQASRTRGGADYGYTF	TGCGCCAGCAGCCAAGCCTCACGGACGAGAGGGGGCGCGGACTATGGCTACACCTTC
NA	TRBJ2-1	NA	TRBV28	CASSTSGNNEQFF	TGTGCCAGCAGTACATCCGGGAACAATGAGCAGTTCTTC
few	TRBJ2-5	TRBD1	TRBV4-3	CASSQQTGSETQYF	TGCGCCAGCAGCCAGCAGACAGGGTCAGAGACCCAGTACTTC
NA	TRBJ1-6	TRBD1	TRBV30	CAWTPGGNNSPLHF	TGTGCCTGGACCCCAGGGGGCAACAATTCACCCCTCCACTTT
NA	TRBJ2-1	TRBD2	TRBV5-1	CASSLVARESDEQFF	TGCGCCAGCAGCTTGGTTGCGCGGGAGTCGGATGAGCAGTTCTTC
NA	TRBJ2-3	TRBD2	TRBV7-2	CASGGLAGSTDTQYF	TGTGCCAGCGGCGGACTAGCGGGGAGCACAGATACGCAGTATTTT
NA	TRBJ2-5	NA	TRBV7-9	CASSLGISAQETQYF	TGTGCCAGCAGCTTAGGTATTAGCGCACAAGAGACCCAGTACTTC
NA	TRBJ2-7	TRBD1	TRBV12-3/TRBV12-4	CASRQTTGNEQYF	TGTGCCAGCAGGCAAACGACAGGGAACGAGCAGTACTTC
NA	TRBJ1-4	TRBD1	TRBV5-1	CASSLRSTGEKLFF	TGCGCCAGCAGCTTGAGGTCGACAGGGGAAAAACTGTTTTTT
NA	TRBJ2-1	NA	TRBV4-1	CASSQKRNAVRGNEQFF	TGCGCCAGCAGCCAAAAGAGGAATGCGGTAAGGGGAAATGAGCAGTTCTTC
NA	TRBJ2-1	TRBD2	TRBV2	CASSEDRRGNEQFF	TGTGCCAGCAGTGAAGACAGGCGGGGGAATGAGCAGTTCTTC
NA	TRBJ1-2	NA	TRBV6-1	CASSDPQYGYTF	TGTGCCAGCAGTGACCCACAATATGGCTACACCTTC
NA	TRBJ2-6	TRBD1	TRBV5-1	CASSLAGGSGANVLTF	TGCGCCAGCAGCTTGGCAGGGGGCTCTGGGGCCAACGTCCTGACTTTC
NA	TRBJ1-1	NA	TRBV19	CASSTQLVGPEAFF	TGTGCCAGTAGTACCCAGTTGGTGGGGCCTGAAGCTTTCTTT
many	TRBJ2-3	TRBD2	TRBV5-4	CASSWTSGRADTQYF	TGTGCCAGCAGCTGGACTAGCGGGAGGGCAGATACGCAGTATTTT
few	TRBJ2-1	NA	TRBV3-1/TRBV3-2	CASSYAGGGEQFF	TGTGCCAGCAGCTACGCCGGGGGTGGTGAGCAGTTCTTC
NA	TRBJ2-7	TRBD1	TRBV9	CASSVDHRGHREQYF	TGTGCCAGCAGCGTAGACCACAGGGGGCATCGCGAGCAGTACTTC
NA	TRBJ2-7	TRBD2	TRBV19	CASSLKRERYEQYF	TGTGCCAGTAGTCTCAAGCGGGAGAGATACGAGCAGTACTTC
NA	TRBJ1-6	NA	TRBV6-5	CASNGGSSYNSPLHF	TGTGCCAGCAACGGAGGCAGCTCCTATAATTCACCCCTCCACTTT
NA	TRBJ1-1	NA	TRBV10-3	CAISGRGGAEAFF	TGTGCCATCAGTGGAAGGGGGGGAGCTGAAGCTTTCTTT
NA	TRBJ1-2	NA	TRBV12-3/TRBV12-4	CASSLNRVTGYTF	TGTGCCAGCAGTTTAAACAGGGTGACTGGCTACACCTTC
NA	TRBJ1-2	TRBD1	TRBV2	CASSKSPGQYGYTF	TGTGCCAGCAGTAAATCTCCGGGACAGTATGGCTACACCTTC